This is a list of T cell receptor beta chains from one sample in a study of T cell repertoires in cytomegalovirus infection. TCRdb re-analysed the reads in MiXCR, keeping a single row per CDR3 protein. Among about 310,000 distinct CDR3 sequences, roughly 15% were seen once, and the ten largest hold approximately 12%. The sequenced sample consisted of PBMCs. The receptor set was obtained from a human donor in good health (CMV status not recorded). Some clones in this sample may be carry-over from other donors' samples. Each CDR3 is given with its conserved first and last residue. A D gene is named only where the DNA matches it firmly. Clone size, where shown, is once, few, many, or a class for clones that have expanded.

d_call	v_call	j_call	clone_size	cdr3_nt	cdr3_aa
TRBD1	TRBV7-2	TRBJ1-6	many	TGTGCCAGCAGCGAGACAGGGGGCGATTCCCTTTGG	CASSETGGDSLW
NA	TRBV18	TRBJ1-2	many	TGTGCCAGCTCACAATGGGACCCTGCTAACTATGGCTACACCTTC	CASSQWDPANYGYTF
NA	TRBV5-6	TRBJ2-5	NA	TGTGCCAGCAGCTACCTTACCCCTCTCGGGGGCCAAGAGACCCAGTACTTC	CASSYLTPLGGQETQYF
NA	TRBV12-5	TRBJ2-3	few	TGTGCTAGTGGGGGGGGCAGGGGCAGGCCTAGCACAGATACGCAGTATTTT	CASGGGRGRPSTDTQYF
NA	TRBV27	TRBJ1-4	many	TGTGCCAGCAGTACAGGTCATTTGGGGCGACCTGAAAAACTGTTTTTT	CASSTGHLGRPEKLFF
TRBD1	TRBV7-2	TRBJ1-1	few	TGTGCCAGCAGCTGGATACAGGGGGCTGAGACTGAAGCTTTCTTT	CASSWIQGAETEAFF
TRBD2	TRBV7-2	TRBJ2-7	many	TGTGCCAGCAGACCGGGACTAGCGGGGGGGGCCTACGAGCAGTACTTC	CASRPGLAGGAYEQYF
NA	TRBV27	TRBJ2-4	NA	TGTGCCAGCAGTTTGCAGGGGGGCGGGGGAAACATTCAGTACTTC	CASSLQGGGGNIQYF
TRBD1	TRBV12-3/TRBV12-4	TRBJ1-1	few	TGTGCCAGCAATTACAGGGGGGCCAGTCGAGCTTTCTTT	CASNYRGASRAFF
TRBD2	TRBV5-4	TRBJ2-1	NA	TGTGCCAGCAGCTTAGAACTAGCGGGGGGGCCGGGTGAGCAGTTCTTC	CASSLELAGGPGEQFF
NA	TRBV20-1	TRBJ1-5	once	TGCAGTGCTACCGCCCAAGACAATCAGCCCCAGCATTTT	CSATAQDNQPQHF
TRBD1	TRBV4-3	TRBJ1-6	many	TGCGCCAGCAGCCAAGTACCACAGGGGGTGAATTCACCCCTCCACTTT	CASSQVPQGVNSPLHF
NA	TRBV13	TRBJ1-6	few	TGTGCCAGCAGCGGTCGGAAGGGAGGTTGGAATTCACCCCTCCACTTT	CASSGRKGGWNSPLHF
NA	TRBV20-1	TRBJ2-2	few	TGCAGTGCTAGAGATTGGGGGGCTGATACCGGGGAGCTGTTTTTT	CSARDWGADTGELFF
TRBD2	TRBV20-1	TRBJ2-1	many	TGCAGTGCTTCCCTAGCGGGGGGATACAATGAGCAGTTCTTC	CSASLAGGYNEQFF
NA	TRBV6-8	TRBJ1-6	NA	TGTGCCAGCAGTTACATTAAGACTGGGTCACCCCTCCACTTT	CASSYIKTGSPLHF
TRBD1	TRBV28	TRBJ2-1	many	TGTGCCAGTAAAGACAGGGATACTGAGCAGTTCTTC	CASKDRDTEQFF
NA	TRBV28	TRBJ2-3	NA	TGTGCCAGCAGTTTCCCCCTATTAGATACGCAGTATTTT	CASSFPLLDTQYF
NA	TRBV4-1	TRBJ2-7	once	TGCGCCAGCAGCCGCGACCAGGAATCCTACGAGCAGTACTTC	CASSRDQESYEQYF
NA	TRBV4-1	TRBJ1-6	NA	TGCGCCAGCAGCCAAAACTGGGGACCGCAGAATTCACCCCTCCACTTT	CASSQNWGPQNSPLHF
TRBD2	TRBV20-1	TRBJ2-1	NA	TGCAGTGCGACTAGCGGGGGGTACAATGAGCAGTTCTTC	CSATSGGYNEQFF
NA	TRBV20-1	TRBJ2-5	NA	TGCAGTGCTCCCGGACACCGACAAGAGACCCAGTACTTC	CSAPGHRQETQYF
TRBD1	TRBV6-2/TRBV6-3	TRBJ2-7	many	TGTGCCAGCAGTTACTCGGGACAGGGTCGCGAGCAGTACTTC	CASSYSGQGREQYF
NA	TRBV12-3/TRBV12-4	TRBJ1-5	NA	TGTGGTGAGGGGGGGAATCAGCCCCAGCATTTT	CGEGGNQPQHF
NA	TRBV25-1	TRBJ2-1	few	TGTGCCAGCAGTGAGGCGGCAGGGCGGACGACTTACAATGAGCAGTTCTTC	CASSEAAGRTTYNEQFF
TRBD1	TRBV28	TRBJ2-1	many	TGTGCCAGCAGCCCGACCGTCGGACAGGGCTACAATGAGCAGTTCTTC	CASSPTVGQGYNEQFF
NA	TRBV6-2/TRBV6-3	TRBJ2-3	many	TGTGCCAGCAGTCGATACCCCACAGATACGCAGTATTTT	CASSRYPTDTQYF
NA	TRBV4-1	TRBJ1-2	few	TGCGCCAGCAGCCAAGACCAGACAACGGCTTTTAACTATGGCTACACCTTC	CASSQDQTTAFNYGYTF
TRBD2	TRBV7-2	TRBJ2-5	many	TGTGCCAGCAGCTTATTCGACGGGGGGGAAGAGACCCAGTACTTC	CASSLFDGGEETQYF
NA	TRBV7-2	TRBJ2-3	many	TGTGCCAGCAGCTTCCGAAGGGGAACAGATACGCAGTATTTT	CASSFRRGTDTQYF
TRBD1	TRBV20-1	TRBJ1-4	NA	TGCGGGGGACAGGACGTAGGGCATAATGAAAAACTGTTTTTT	CGGQDVGHNEKLFF
NA	TRBV27	TRBJ1-4	few	TGTGCCAGCAGTTTTAGACCCGGGCGGGCGGGCGAAAATGAAAAACTGTTTTTT	CASSFRPGRAGENEKLFF
NA	TRBV5-6	TRBJ1-2	NA	TGTGCCAGCAGCTTGTTGAGGGGGGGCTACACCTTC	CASSLLRGGYTF
NA	TRBV20-1	TRBJ2-1	few	TGCAGTGCTCTCTGGCAGGTCTCCTACAATGAGCAGTTCTTC	CSALWQVSYNEQFF
NA	TRBV24-1	TRBJ1-1	many	TGTGCCACCAGTGATTCTTCGTCCAGGACAGTCGCTGAAGCTTTCTTT	CATSDSSSRTVAEAFF
NA	TRBV6-5	TRBJ2-3	many	TGTGCCAGCAGTTATGGGTGGGCTAGTGGGACAGATACGCAGTATTTT	CASSYGWASGTDTQYF
TRBD2	TRBV4-1	TRBJ2-1	many	TGCGCCAGCAGCCAAGATATAACTAGCGGGGGGAACAATGAGCAGTTCTTC	CASSQDITSGGNNEQFF
NA	TRBV4-1	TRBJ1-2	NA	TGCGCCAGCAGCCAAGATCGGGGGGGCTACTACACCTTC	CASSQDRGGYYTF
TRBD1	TRBV7-2	TRBJ1-3	NA	TGTGCCAGCAGCTTAGCGCGGACAGGGGTAGGAGGAAACACCATATATTTT	CASSLARTGVGGNTIYF
NA	TRBV7-2	TRBJ2-3	many	TGTGCCAGCAGCCCCCAACTAGGAGATACGCAGTATTTT	CASSPQLGDTQYF